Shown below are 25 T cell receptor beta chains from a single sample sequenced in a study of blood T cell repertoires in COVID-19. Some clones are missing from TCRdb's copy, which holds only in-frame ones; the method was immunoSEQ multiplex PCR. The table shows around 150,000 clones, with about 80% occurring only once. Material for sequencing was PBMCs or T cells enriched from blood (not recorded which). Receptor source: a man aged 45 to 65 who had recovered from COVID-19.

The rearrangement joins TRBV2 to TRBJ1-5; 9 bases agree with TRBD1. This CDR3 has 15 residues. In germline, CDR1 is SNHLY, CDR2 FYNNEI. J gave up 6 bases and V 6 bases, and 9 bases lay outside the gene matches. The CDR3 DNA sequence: TGTGCCAGCAGAACTTCCACAGGGGGCGGTCAGCCCCAGCATTTT. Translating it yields CASRTSTGGGQPQHF.

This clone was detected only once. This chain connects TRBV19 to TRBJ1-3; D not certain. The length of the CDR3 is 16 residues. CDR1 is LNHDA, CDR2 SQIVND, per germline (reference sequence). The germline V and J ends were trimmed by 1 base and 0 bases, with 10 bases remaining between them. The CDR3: CASSIGLSVSGNTIYF. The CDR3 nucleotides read TGTGCCAGTAGTATAGGGCTTTCAGTCTCTGGAAACACCATATATTTT.

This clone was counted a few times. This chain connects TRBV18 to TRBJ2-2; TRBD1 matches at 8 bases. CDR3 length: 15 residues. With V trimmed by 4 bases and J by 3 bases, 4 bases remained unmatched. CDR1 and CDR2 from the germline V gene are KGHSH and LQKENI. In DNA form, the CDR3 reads TGTGCCAGCTCACAGGGGACAGGAGACACCGGGGAGCTGTTTTTT. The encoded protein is CASSQGTGDTGELFF.

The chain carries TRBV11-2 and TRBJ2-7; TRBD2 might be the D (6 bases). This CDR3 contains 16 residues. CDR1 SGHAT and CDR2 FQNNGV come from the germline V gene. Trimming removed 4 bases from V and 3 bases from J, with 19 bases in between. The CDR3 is CASSSIKGTHGYEQYF. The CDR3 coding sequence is TGTGCCAGCAGCTCAATCAAGGGGACTCATGGCTACGAGCAGTACTTC.

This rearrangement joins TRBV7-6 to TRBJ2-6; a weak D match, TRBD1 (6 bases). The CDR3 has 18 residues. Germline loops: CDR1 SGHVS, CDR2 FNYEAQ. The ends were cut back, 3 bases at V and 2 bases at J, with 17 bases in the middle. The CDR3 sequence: CASSFGAGESTGANVLTF. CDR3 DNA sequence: TGTGCCAGCAGCTTCGGAGCAGGGGAAAGTACTGGGGCCAACGTCCTGACTTTC. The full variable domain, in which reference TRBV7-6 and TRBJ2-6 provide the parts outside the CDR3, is GAGVSQSPRYKVTKRGQDVALRCDPISGHVSLYWYRQALGQGPEFLTYFNYEAQQDKSGLPNDRFSAERPEGSISTLTIQRTEQRDSAMYRCASSFGAGESTGANVLTFGAGSRLTVL.

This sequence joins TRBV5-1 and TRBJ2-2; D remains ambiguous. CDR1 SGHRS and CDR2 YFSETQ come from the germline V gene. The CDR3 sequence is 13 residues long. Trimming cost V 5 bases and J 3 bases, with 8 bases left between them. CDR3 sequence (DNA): TGCGCCAGCAGAGACGGAGACACCGGGGAGCTGTTTTTT. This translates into CASRDGDTGELFF.

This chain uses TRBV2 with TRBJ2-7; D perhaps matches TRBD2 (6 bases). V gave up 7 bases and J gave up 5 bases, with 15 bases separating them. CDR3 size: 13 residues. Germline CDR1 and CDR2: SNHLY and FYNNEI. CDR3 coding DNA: TGTGCCAGCACCCGAATGGGGGGTCACGAGCAGTACTTC. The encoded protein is CASTRMGGHEQYF. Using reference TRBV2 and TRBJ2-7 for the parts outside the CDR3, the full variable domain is EPEVTQTPSHQVTQMGQEVILRCVPISNHLYFYWYRQILGQKVEFLVSFYNNEISEKSEIFDDQFSVERPDGSNFTLKIRSTKLEDSAMYFCASTRMGGHEQYFGPGTRLTVT.

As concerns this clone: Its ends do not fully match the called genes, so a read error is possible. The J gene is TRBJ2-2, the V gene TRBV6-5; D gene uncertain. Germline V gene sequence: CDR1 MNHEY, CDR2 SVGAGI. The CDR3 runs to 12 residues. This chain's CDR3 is CASRQNTEELFF. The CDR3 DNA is TGTGCCAGCAGACAGAACACCGAGGAGCTGTTTTTT.

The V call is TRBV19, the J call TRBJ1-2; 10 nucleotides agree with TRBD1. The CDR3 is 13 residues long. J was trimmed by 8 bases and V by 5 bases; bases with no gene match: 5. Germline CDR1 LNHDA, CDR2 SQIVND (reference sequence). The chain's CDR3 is CASSLGTGVGYTF. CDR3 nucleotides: TGTGCCAGTAGTCTGGGGACAGGGGTCGGCTACACCTTC.

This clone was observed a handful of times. CDR3 sequence (DNA): TGTGCCAGCAGCTTAGTCTCCAACGGTGGCTACACCTTC. Protein sequence: CASSLVSNGGYTF. The V and J genes are TRBV7-9 and TRBJ1-2; D gene unclear. Trimming pared 1 base from V and 7 bases from J, leaving 10 bases between. The CDR3 extends over 13 amino acids. Germline V gene lookup returns CDR1 SEHNR and CDR2 FQNEAQ (reference sequence).

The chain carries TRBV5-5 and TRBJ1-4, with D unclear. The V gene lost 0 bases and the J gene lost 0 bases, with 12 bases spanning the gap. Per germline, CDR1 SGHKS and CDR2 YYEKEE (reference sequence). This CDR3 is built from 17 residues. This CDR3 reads CASSLARETATNEKLFF. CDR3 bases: TGTGCCAGCAGCTTGGCCCGGGAAACCGCAACTAATGAAAAACTGTTTTTT.

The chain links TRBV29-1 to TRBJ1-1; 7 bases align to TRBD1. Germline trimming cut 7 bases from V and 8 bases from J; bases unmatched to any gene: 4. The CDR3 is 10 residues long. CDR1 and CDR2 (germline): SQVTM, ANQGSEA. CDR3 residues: CSARDSEAFF. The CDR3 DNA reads TGCAGCGCCAGGGACAGCGAAGCTTTCTTT.

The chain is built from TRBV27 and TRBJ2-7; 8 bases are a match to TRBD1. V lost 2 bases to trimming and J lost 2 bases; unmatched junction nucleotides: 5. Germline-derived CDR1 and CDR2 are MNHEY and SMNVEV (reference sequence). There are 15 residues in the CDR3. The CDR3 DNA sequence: TGTGCCAGCAGTTTAGGGATCAGGGGGCCCTACGAGCAGTACTTC. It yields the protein CASSLGIRGPYEQYF.

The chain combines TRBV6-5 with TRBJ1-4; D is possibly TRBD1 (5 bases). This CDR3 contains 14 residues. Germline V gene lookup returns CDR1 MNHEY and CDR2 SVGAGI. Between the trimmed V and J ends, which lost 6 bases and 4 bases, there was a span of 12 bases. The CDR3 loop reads CASSPRGDNEKLFF. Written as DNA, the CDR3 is TGTGCCAGCAGCCCACGGGGGGATAATGAAAAACTGTTTTTT.

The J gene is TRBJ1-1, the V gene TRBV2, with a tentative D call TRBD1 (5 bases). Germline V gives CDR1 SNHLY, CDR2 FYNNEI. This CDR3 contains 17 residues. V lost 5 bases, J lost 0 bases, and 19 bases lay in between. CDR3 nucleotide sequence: TGTGCCAGCAGTACTCCCCCCTGGGGCCTGATGAACACTGAAGCTTTCTTT. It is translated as CASSTPPWGLMNTEAFF.

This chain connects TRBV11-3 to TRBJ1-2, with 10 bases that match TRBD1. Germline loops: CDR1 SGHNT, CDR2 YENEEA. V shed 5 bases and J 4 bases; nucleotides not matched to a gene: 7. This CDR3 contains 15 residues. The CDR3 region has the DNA TGTGCCAGCAGCACAGGGGACAGGGGTCCCTATGGCTACACCTTC. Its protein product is CASSTGDRGPYGYTF.

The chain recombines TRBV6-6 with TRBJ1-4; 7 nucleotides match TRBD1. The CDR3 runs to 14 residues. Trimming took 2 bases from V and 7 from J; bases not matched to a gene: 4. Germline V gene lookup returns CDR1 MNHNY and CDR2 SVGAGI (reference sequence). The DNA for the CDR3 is TGTGCCAGCAGTTACAGGCAGGGGGGTGAAAAACTGTTTTTT. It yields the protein CASSYRQGGEKLFF.

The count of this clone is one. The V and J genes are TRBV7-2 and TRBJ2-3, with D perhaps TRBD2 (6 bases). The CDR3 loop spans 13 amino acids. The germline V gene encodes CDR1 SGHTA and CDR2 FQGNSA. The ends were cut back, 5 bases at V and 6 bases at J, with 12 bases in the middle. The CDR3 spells CASSPTGGDTQYF. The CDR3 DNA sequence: TGTGCCAGCAGCCCCACTGGGGGGGATACGCAGTATTTT.

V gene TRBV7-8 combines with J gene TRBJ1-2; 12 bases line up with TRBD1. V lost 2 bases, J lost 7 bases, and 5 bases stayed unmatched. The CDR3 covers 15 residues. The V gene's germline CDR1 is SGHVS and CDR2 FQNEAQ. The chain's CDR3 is CASSLQGQGARGYTF. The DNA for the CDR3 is TGTGCCAGCAGCTTACAGGGACAGGGGGCGCGTGGCTACACCTTC.

The CDR3 bases are TGTGCCAGCAGTCCCCCGGCCGGGACAGGGAGCTACAATGAGCAGTTCTTC. It translates to CASSPPAGTGSYNEQFF. The chain is built from TRBV27 and TRBJ2-1; TRBD1 agrees at 9 bases. CDR3 size: 17 residues. With 5 bases clipped from V and 3 bases from J, the junction kept 11 bases outside the gene matches. Germline CDR1 MNHEY, CDR2 SMNVEV (reference sequence).

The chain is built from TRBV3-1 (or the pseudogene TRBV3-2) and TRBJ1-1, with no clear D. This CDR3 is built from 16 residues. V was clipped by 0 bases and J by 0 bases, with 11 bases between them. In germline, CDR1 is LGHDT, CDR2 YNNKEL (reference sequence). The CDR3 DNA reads TGTGCCAGCAGCCAAGACTTTGGAGGGATGAACACTGAAGCTTTCTTT. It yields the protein CASSQDFGGMNTEAFF.

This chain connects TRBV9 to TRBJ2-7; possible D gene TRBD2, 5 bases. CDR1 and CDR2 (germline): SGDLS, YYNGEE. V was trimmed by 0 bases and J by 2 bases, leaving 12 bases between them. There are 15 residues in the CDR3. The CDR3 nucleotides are TGTGCCAGCAGCGTAGAGGGCAGCGGACCCTACGAGCAGTACTTC. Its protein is CASSVEGSGPYEQYF.

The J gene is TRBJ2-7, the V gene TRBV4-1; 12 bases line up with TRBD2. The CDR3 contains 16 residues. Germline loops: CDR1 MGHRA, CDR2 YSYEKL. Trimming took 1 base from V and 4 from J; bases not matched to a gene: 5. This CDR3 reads CASSQATSGGLYEQYF. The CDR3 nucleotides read TGCGCCAGCAGCCAAGCCACTAGCGGGGGGTTGTACGAGCAGTACTTC.

CDR3 region: CASSLRGQEHVYGYTF. CDR3 coding DNA: TGTGCCAGCAGCTTACGCGGACAGGAACATGTGTATGGCTACACCTTC. The chain employs TRBV5-6 and TRBJ1-2, with 7 bases aligning to TRBD1. The CDR3 covers 16 residues. V gave up 2 bases and J gave up 5 bases; unmatched junction bases: 12. Germline loops: CDR1 SGHDT, CDR2 YYEEEE.

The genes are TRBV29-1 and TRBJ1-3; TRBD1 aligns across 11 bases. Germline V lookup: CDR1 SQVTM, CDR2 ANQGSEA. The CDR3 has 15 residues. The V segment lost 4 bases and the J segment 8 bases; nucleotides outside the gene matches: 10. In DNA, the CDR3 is TGCAGCGTTGTAATATTTGGACAGGGGGCGGACACCATATATTTT. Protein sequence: CSVVIFGQGADTIYF.